This T cell receptor (beta chain) was sequenced for a study of T cell responses to AZD1222 COVID-19 vaccine. Notes on this clone: No antigen is known for it.

Study findings and constraints: Donors skewed white British and female; clonal diversity was possibly underestimated. Only 5 or 6 AZD1222 recipients were seropositive at baseline. Every sample of the repertoires postdated the peak T cell response.

The repertoire was sequenced with immunoSEQ multiplex PCR; TCRdb's copy has only in-frame clones and lacks some. The table has more than 150,000 clones, approximately 92% seen once. V was cut by 4 bases and J by 1 base, with 14 bases left in between. Germline CDR1 and CDR2: SGHAT and FQNNGV. The CDR3 length is 16 residues. The sequence was obtained from an adult in good health. The J gene is TRBJ2-4, the V gene TRBV11-2, with D perhaps given as TRBD1 or TRBD2 (6 bases each). The starting material was peripheral blood, obtained on day 0 of AZD1222 vaccination. DNA for the CDR3: TGTGCCAGCAGCTCCCCACTGGGGGGCGCCAAAAACATTCAGTACTTC. It encodes CASSSPLGGAKNIQYF.